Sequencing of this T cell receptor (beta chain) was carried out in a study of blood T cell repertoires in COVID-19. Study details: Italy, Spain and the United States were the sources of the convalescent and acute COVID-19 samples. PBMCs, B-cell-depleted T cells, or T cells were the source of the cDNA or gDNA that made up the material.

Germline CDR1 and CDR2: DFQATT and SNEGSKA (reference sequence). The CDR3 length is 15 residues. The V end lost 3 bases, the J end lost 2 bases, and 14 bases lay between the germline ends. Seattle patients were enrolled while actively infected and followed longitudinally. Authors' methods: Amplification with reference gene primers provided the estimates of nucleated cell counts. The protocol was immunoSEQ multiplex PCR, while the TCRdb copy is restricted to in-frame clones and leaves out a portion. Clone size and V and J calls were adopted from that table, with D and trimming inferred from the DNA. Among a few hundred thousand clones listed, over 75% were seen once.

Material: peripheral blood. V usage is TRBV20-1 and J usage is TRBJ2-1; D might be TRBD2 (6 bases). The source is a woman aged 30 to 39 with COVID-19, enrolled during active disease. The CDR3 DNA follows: TGCAGTGCTAGTACGGGGGAGACCCCCTACAATGAGCAGTTCTTC. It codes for CSASTGETPYNEQFF.